This T cell receptor beta chain comes out of a study of blood T cell repertoires in COVID-19. Across the whole study: Researchers got acute and convalescent COVID-19 samples from the United States, Italy and Spain. Sample material is recorded as cDNA or gDNA derived from T cells, B-cell-depleted T cells, or PBMCs.

V was cut by 4 bases and J by 2 bases, with 12 bases left in between. Germline lookup yields CDR1 SGHDT and CDR2 YYEEEE. This CDR3 has 14 amino acids. This clone was seen once. Authors' methods: Amplification from reference gene primers served as the basis for estimated nucleated cell counts. Sequencing used immunoSEQ multiplex PCR; TCRdb keeps in-frame clones, though not all of them. V, J and clone size were drawn from that table, and D and trimming were deduced from the DNA. The data show 60,000 to 75,000 clones, 82% seen once. This TCR derives from a human donor in a cohort sampled during active COVID-19. The chain has TRBV5-6 and TRBJ1-2; a weak D match, TRBD1 (5 bases). Sequenced input: peripheral blood. Here the CDR3 reads CASSHRQNNYGYTF. In DNA form, the CDR3 reads TGTGCCAGCAGCCACAGACAGAACAACTATGGCTACACCTTC.